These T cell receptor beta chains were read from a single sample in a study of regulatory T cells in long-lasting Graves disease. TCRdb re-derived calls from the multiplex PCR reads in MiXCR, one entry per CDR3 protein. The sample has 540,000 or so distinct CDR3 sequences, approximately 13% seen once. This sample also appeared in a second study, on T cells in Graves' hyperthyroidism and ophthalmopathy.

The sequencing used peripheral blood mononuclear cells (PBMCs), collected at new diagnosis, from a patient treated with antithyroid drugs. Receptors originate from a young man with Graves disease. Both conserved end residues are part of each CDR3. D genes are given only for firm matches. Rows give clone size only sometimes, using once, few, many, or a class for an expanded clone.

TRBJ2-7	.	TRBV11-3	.	CASSLTGTIRYEQYF	TGTGCCAGCAGCTTGACCGGGACAATCCGCTACGAGCAGTACTTC
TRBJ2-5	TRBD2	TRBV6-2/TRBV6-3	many	CASSYAAGGGETQYF	TGTGCCAGCAGTTACGCAGCGGGAGGAGGGGAGACCCAGTACTTC
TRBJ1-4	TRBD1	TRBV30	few	CAWSPGGGQGHEKLFF	TGTGCCTGGAGTCCCGGAGGGGGACAGGGACATGAAAAACTGTTTTTT
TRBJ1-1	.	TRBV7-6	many	CASSSQEYDTEAFF	TGTGCCAGCAGTTCGCAGGAATACGACACTGAAGCTTTCTTT
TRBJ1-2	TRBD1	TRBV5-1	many	CASSLTQGQGVIGYTF	TGCGCCAGCAGCTTGACCCAAGGACAGGGGGTGATCGGCTACACCTTC
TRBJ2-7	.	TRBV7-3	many	CASSLWREYEQYF	TGTGCCAGCAGCTTGTGGCGAGAGTACGAGCAGTACTTC
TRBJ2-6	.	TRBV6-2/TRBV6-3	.	CASSLRQGASAGANVLTF	TGTGCCAGCAGCCTCCGGCAGGGAGCCTCGGCTGGGGCCAACGTCCTGACTTTC
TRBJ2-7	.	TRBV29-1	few	CSVEEGFPSYEQYF	TGCAGCGTTGAAGAAGGGTTCCCCTCCTACGAGCAGTACTTC
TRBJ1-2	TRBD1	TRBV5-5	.	CASLRGHDGYTF	TGTGCCAGCCTCAGGGGGCACGATGGCTACACCTTC
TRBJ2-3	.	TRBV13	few	CASSLEGTGEDTQYF	TGTGCCAGCAGCTTAGAAGGGACGGGTGAGGATACGCAGTATTTT
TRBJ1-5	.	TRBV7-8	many	CASSLASSTGNQPQHF	TGTGCCAGCAGCTTAGCCTCTTCGACAGGAAATCAGCCCCAGCATTTT
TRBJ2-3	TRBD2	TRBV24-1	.	CATSENLAGGSSTDTQYF	TGTGCCACCAGTGAAAACCTAGCGGGAGGATCGAGCACAGATACGCAGTATTTT
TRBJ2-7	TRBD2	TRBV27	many	CASRRLAGVDEQYF	TGTGCCAGCAGAAGACTAGCGGGAGTAGACGAGCAGTACTTC
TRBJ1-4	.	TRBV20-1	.	CSAIWGTNEKLFF	TGCAGTGCTATCTGGGGAACTAATGAAAAACTGTTTTTT
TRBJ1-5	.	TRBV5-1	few	CASSQTPANQPQHF	TGCGCCAGCAGCCAGACCCCCGCCAATCAGCCCCAGCATTTT
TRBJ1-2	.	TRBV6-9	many	CASSYIGYGYTF	TGTGCCAGCAGTTACATCGGCTATGGCTACACCTTC
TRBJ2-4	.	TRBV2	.	CASSYRVTDQNIQYF	TGTGCCAGCAGTTACAGGGTGACGGACCAAAACATTCAGTACTTC
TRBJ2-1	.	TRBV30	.	CAWSYSNEQFF	TGTGCCTGGAGCTACTCCAATGAGCAGTTCTTC
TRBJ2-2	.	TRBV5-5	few	CASSLGTPLTGELFF	TGTGCCAGCAGCTTGGGAACTCCTCTCACCGGGGAGCTGTTTTTT
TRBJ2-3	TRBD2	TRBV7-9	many	CASTLGVAGSDTQYF	TGTGCCAGCACCCTCGGAGTAGCGGGTTCAGATACGCAGTATTTT
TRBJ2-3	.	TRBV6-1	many	CASSEGQGAADTQYF	TGTGCCAGCAGTGAAGGGCAAGGGGCGGCAGATACGCAGTATTTT
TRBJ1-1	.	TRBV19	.	CASTPGRGRNTEAFF	TGTGCCAGTACCCCAGGCAGGGGCAGGAACACTGAAGCTTTCTTT
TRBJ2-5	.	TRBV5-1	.	CASSFSIRIETQYF	TGCGCCAGCAGCTTTTCGATTCGAATAGAGACCCAGTACTTC
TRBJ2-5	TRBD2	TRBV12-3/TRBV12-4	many	CASSLYGLALSETQYF	TGTGCCAGCAGTTTGTATGGACTAGCGCTATCAGAGACCCAGTACTTC
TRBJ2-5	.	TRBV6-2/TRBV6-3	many	CASSPWGETQYF	TGTGCCAGTTCACCTTGGGGAGAGACCCAGTACTTC
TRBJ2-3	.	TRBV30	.	CAWRSSTDTQYF	TGTGCCTGGAGGAGTAGCACAGATACGCAGTATTTT
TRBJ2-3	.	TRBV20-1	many	CSARSAGTDTQYF	TGCAGTGCTAGATCGGCGGGCACAGATACGCAGTATTTT
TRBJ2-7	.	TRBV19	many	CASSMGESYEQYF	TGTGCCAGTAGTATGGGAGAGAGCTACGAGCAGTACTTC
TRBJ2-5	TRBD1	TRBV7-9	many	CASSFPVRQGETQYF	TGTGCCAGCAGCTTCCCCGTCAGACAGGGAGAGACCCAGTACTTC
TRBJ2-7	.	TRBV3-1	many	CASSSLGVEEQYF	TGTGCCAGCAGTTCTTTGGGGGTTGAAGAGCAGTACTTC
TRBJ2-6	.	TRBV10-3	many	CAISEDGASGANVLTF	TGTGCCATCAGTGAGGATGGGGCCTCCGGGGCCAACGTCCTGACTTTC
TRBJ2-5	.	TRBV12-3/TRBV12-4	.	CASSGGQFVETQYF	TGTGCCAGCAGCGGGGGACAGTTCGTGGAGACCCAGTACTTC
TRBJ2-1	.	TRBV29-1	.	CSVERGSGYEQFF	TGCAGCGTTGAAAGGGGGTCGGGGTATGAGCAGTTCTTC
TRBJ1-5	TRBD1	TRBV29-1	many	CSVTTGTGRQPQHF	TGCAGCGTGACCACCGGGACAGGGAGGCAGCCCCAGCATTTT
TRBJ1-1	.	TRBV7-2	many	CASSFLNTEAFF	TGTGCCAGCAGCTTCCTGAACACTGAAGCTTTCTTT
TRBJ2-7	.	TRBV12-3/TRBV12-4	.	CASQAEGGENERYF	TGCGCCAGCCAAGCGGAGGGAGGTGAGAACGAGCGGTACTTC
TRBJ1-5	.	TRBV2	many	CASRRAVQGQPQHF	TGTGCCAGCAGGCGGGCCGTTCAGGGGCAGCCCCAGCATTTT
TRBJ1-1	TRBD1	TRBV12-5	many	CASGRQGRKEAFF	TGTGCTAGTGGCCGACAGGGGCGGAAGGAAGCTTTCTTT
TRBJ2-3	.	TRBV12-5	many	CASGLGLPSTDTQYF	TGTGCTAGTGGTTTGGGCTTACCCAGCACAGATACGCAGTATTTT
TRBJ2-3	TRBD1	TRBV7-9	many	CASSSRDRDLRTDTQYF	TGTGCCAGCAGCTCTCGGGACAGAGATTTACGCACAGATACGCAGTATTTT
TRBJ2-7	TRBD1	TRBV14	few	CASSTTGTVLYEQYF	TGTGCCAGCAGCACCACCGGGACAGTTCTCTACGAGCAGTACTTC
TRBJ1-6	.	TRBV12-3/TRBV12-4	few	CASSLFSGPPNSPLHF	TGTGCCAGCAGTTTATTTTCCGGGCCCCCTAATTCACCCCTCCACTTT
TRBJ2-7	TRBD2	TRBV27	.	CASTSPPGLAGVDEQYF	TGTGCCAGCACCTCCCCCCCGGGACTAGCGGGAGTAGACGAGCAGTACTTC
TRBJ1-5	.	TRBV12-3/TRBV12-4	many	CASKSYGTSGQPQHF	TGTGCCAGCAAAAGCTACGGGACCTCCGGCCAGCCCCAGCATTTT
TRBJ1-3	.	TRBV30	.	CAWSVFSSGNTIYF	TGTGCCTGGAGTGTTTTTAGCTCTGGAAACACCATATATTTT
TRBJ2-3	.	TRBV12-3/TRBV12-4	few	CASSLTGQSTDTQYF	TGTGCCAGCAGCCTAACTGGACAGTCTACAGATACGCAGTATTTT
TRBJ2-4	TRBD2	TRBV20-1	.	CSALTGGKNIQYF	TGCAGTGCCCTTACGGGGGGCAAAAACATTCAGTACTTC
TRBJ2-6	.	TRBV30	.	CAWKGRTAGANVLTF	TGTGCCTGGAAAGGCCGGACGGCTGGGGCCAACGTCCTGACTTTC
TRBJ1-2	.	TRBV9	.	CASSPLDSYGYTF	TGTGCCAGCAGCCCCCTGGACAGCTATGGCTACACCTTC
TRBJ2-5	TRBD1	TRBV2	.	CASSPGQGLEAQYF	TGTGCCAGCAGTCCGGGACAGGGGTTAGAGGCCCAGTACTTC
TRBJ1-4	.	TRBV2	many	CASSAGGGEKLFF	TGTGCCAGCAGTGCGGGGGGGGGTGAAAAACTGTTTTTT
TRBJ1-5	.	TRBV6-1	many	CASRPGRISNQPQHF	TGTGCCAGCAGGCCGGGACGGATCAGCAATCAGCCCCAGCATTTT
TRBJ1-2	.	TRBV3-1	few	CASSQGMADYGYTF	TGTGCCAGCAGCCAGGGTATGGCTGACTATGGCTACACCTTC